This T cell receptor beta chain was observed in a study of long-term antiretroviral therapy in people with HIV. This clone was seen more than once but under ten times. Antigen specificity is unknown. The junction differs from germline at one of its ends, possibly a read error. Every HIV-positive participant received treatment in the United States. Findings and limits, study-wide: Versus controls, repertoires in people with HIV had narrower CDR3 length ranges. Older ART regimens were possibly in use when the blood was collected between the mid-2000s and the late 2010s. Unavailable data included ART adherence, viral resistance and therapy changes (switches in treatment).

The germline CDR1 and CDR2 sequences are KGHSH and LQKENI. This CDR3 is 10 amino acids long. At the survey level, the v3.0 immunoSEQ assay was run. Profiled with immunoSEQ multiplex PCR; TCRdb holds only in-frame clones, not every one. The sample consists of roughly 36,000 clones, about 88% of them appearing once. The sequence came from a woman younger than 45 with HIV. The chain employs TRBV18 and TRBJ1-2; possibly TRBD1 for D (6 bases). Sequenced here: unsorted PBMCs, sampled about 2.7 years before starting antiretroviral therapy. The CDR3 spells CASSPKPQGF. CDR3 DNA sequence: TGTGCCAGCTCACCGAAGCCACAGGGCTTC.